This is a list of T cell receptor beta chains from one sample in a study of T cell responses to AZD1222 COVID-19 vaccine. Libraries were prepared by immunoSEQ multiplex PCR; TCRdb keeps only in-frame clonotypes and omits some of them. The sample records around 160,000 clones, approximately 78% being singletons. The material was peripheral blood, obtained on day 0 of MenACWY control vaccination. The receptors here all came from an adult in good health. The CDR3 runs from the conserved cysteine through the conserved F or W. A D gene is named only where the DNA matches it firmly. Size is stated for part of the rows, as once, few or many counts, or as a class when the clone is expanded.

size,D,V,J,CDR3,DNA
.,TRBD2,TRBV19,TRBJ2-1,CASTPSGGLYNEQFF,TGTGCCAGTACCCCTAGCGGGGGCCTGTACAATGAGCAGTTCTTC
.,.,TRBV7-2,TRBJ2-5,CASSLVGNPGETQYF,TGTGCCAGCAGCTTAGTCGGGAATCCGGGGGAGACCCAGTACTTC
.,TRBD1,TRBV30,TRBJ2-3,CAFRQGETDTQYF,TGTGCCTTCCGACAGGGCGAAACAGATACGCAGTATTTT
.,.,TRBV7-3,TRBJ2-5,CASSLRGDRQETQYF,TGTGCCAGCAGCTTAAGAGGTGACAGGCAAGAGACCCAGTACTTC
.,.,TRBV5-1,TRBJ2-7,CASSLAAEQYF,TGCGCCAGCAGCTTGGCGGCCGAGCAGTACTTC
once,TRBD1,TRBV27,TRBJ2-1,CASSPGQGANDEQFF,TGTGCCAGCAGCCCTGGCCAGGGGGCTAACGATGAGCAGTTCTTC
.,TRBD2,TRBV7-9,TRBJ2-3,CASSLGGTTSDTQYF,TGTGCCAGCAGCTTAGGGGGGACTACCTCAGATACGCAGTATTTT
.,.,TRBV10-3,TRBJ2-5,CAISGGQKTQYF,TGTGCCATCAGTGGAGGGCAGAAGACCCAGTACTTC
.,.,TRBV11-2,TRBJ2-7,CASSLRASSYEQYF,TGTGCCAGCAGCTTACGAGCTTCCTCCTACGAGCAGTACTTC
.,.,TRBV2,TRBJ1-1,CASSERGIEAFF,TGTGCCAGCAGTGAAAGGGGGATTGAAGCTTTCTTT
.,.,TRBV4-2,TRBJ2-2,CASSQLVGVTGELFF,TGTGCCAGCAGCCAATTGGTAGGGGTCACCGGGGAGCTGTTTTTT
few,.,TRBV10-3,TRBJ1-2,CAISGWDANYGYTF,TGTGCCATCAGCGGATGGGACGCTAACTATGGCTACACCTTC
once,TRBD1,TRBV4-2,TRBJ1-1,CASSQDGGQRAFF,TGTGCCAGCAGCCAAGATGGGGGACAGCGGGCTTTCTTT
.,.,TRBV5-6,TRBJ1-6,CASSDTGKGTSSPLHF,TGTGCCAGCAGCGACACAGGGAAGGGGACTAGTTCACCCCTCCACTTT
.,TRBD1,TRBV7-9,TRBJ1-2,CASSLNPRDRGSLYGYTF,TGTGCCAGCAGCCTCAACCCCCGGGACAGGGGGAGCCTCTATGGCTACACCTTC
.,TRBD1,TRBV15,TRBJ1-4,CATSRDATGATNEKLFF,TGTGCCACCAGCAGAGATGCAACAGGGGCAACTAATGAAAAACTGTTTTTT
.,TRBD1,TRBV3-1/TRBV3-2,TRBJ1-2,CASSQGQGTGGIISGYTF,TGTGCCAGCAGCCAAGGACAAGGGACAGGGGGGATTATAAGTGGCTACACCTTC
.,.,TRBV29-1,TRBJ1-1,CSAKRGPNTEAFF,TGCAGCGCCAAGAGGGGACCGAACACTGAAGCTTTCTTT
once,.,TRBV7-3,TRBJ2-2,CASSSTGRTGELFF,TGTGCCAGCAGCTCCACAGGGAGGACCGGGGAGCTGTTTTTT
.,.,TRBV19,TRBJ2-7,CASSIAQSYEQYF,TGTGCCAGTAGTATAGCCCAGTCCTACGAGCAGTACTTC
.,.,TRBV29-1,TRBJ1-2,CSVEDFIGRGGYGYTF,TGCAGCGTTGAAGATTTTATTGGTCGGGGGGGCTATGGCTACACCTTC
.,.,TRBV9,TRBJ2-3,CASSSLGDGGPGDTQYF,TGTGCCAGCAGCTCCTTGGGAGACGGGGGGCCAGGCGATACGCAGTATTTT
.,.,TRBV19,TRBJ1-1,CASGALGTEAFF,TGTGCCAGCGGTGCGTTGGGCACTGAAGCTTTCTTT
.,TRBD1,TRBV30,TRBJ2-6,CAGDSSGANVLTF,TGTGCCGGGGACAGCTCTGGGGCCAACGTCCTGACTTTC
.,.,TRBV2,TRBJ2-3,CASRLTDTQYF,TGTGCCAGCAGGCTCACAGATACGCAGTATTTT
.,.,TRBV19,TRBJ1-1,CASSIGTTGIPEAFF,TGTGCCAGTAGTATAGGGACAACAGGGATCCCTGAAGCTTTCTTT
.,.,TRBV10-3,TRBJ1-1,CAIRVGPGSNTEAFF,TGTGCCATCAGGGTGGGGCCAGGGTCGAACACTGAAGCTTTCTTT
.,TRBD1,TRBV7-6,TRBJ1-1,CASSERGWDRGFTEAFF,TGTGCCAGCAGCGAACGCGGTTGGGACAGGGGGTTCACTGAAGCTTTCTTT
once,.,TRBV5-8,TRBJ1-2,CASHTAGGSWNGYTF,TGTGCCAGCCATACGGCCGGGGGCTCCTGGAATGGCTACACCTTC
once,.,TRBV5-6,TRBJ1-1,CASRLRPFMNTEAFF,TGTGCCAGCAGACTTAGACCCTTTATGAACACTGAAGCTTTCTTT
few,TRBD1,TRBV29-1,TRBJ1-2,CSVASDRRTGGYTF,TGCAGCGTTGCATCGGACAGGAGAACGGGTGGCTACACCTTC
few,.,TRBV5-8,TRBJ1-3,CASSWTGNTIYF,TGTGCCAGCAGCTGGACAGGAAACACCATATATTTT
.,.,TRBV4-1,TRBJ2-3,CASSQDPSSLGATQYF,TGCGCCAGCAGCCAAGATCCCTCCTCGCTCGGGGCCACGCAGTATTTT
few,TRBD1,TRBV24-1,TRBJ2-3,CATSDRGQDGTDTQYF,TGTGCCACCAGTGACCGGGGACAGGACGGCACAGATACGCAGTATTTT
.,.,TRBV2,TRBJ1-4,CASRAGDPTLSTNEKLFF,TGTGCCAGCAGGGCGGGGGACCCAACACTTTCAACTAATGAAAAACTGTTTTTT
.,TRBD2,TRBV10-3,TRBJ2-7,CAIKREGDTYEQYF,TGTGCCATCAAGCGGGAAGGGGATACCTACGAGCAGTACTTC
.,.,TRBV30,TRBJ2-1,CAWRGRGPHRSSYNEQFF,TGTGCCTGGAGGGGGCGGGGGCCCCACAGGAGCTCCTACAATGAGCAGTTCTTC
once,TRBD1,TRBV6-6,TRBJ2-3,CASTDRDRGTDTQYF,TGTGCCAGCACCGATAGGGACAGGGGCACAGATACGCAGTATTTT
.,TRBD2,TRBV14,TRBJ2-2,CASSLRPGLPYTGELFF,TGTGCCAGCAGCTTGCGTCCGGGACTACCCTACACCGGGGAGCTGTTTTTT
.,.,TRBV6-5,TRBJ1-2,CASRESSGGYTF,TGTGCCAGCAGGGAGAGCTCTGGGGGCTACACCTTC
.,TRBD1,TRBV6-1,TRBJ1-4,CASSEVGQEFANEKLFF,TGTGCCAGCAGTGAAGTGGGACAGGAGTTCGCTAATGAAAAACTGTTTTTT
.,.,TRBV30,TRBJ1-2,CAWSPGGHFNYGYTF,TGTGCCTGGAGTCCAGGAGGGCATTTCAACTATGGCTACACCTTC
.,TRBD1,TRBV18,TRBJ1-5,CASSLTGGSMGPQHF,TGTGCCAGCTCACTAACAGGGGGCTCTATGGGTCCCCAGCATTTT
.,.,TRBV7-9,TRBJ1-3,CASSLGRSGNTIYF,TGTGCCAGCAGCTTGGGAAGATCTGGAAACACCATATATTTT
.,TRBD1,TRBV19,TRBJ2-7,CASSPRTGRYEQYF,TGTGCCAGTAGTCCCAGGACAGGGCGCTACGAGCAGTACTTC
.,TRBD1,TRBV4-1,TRBJ1-4,CASSQGTGGEKLFF,TGCGCCAGCAGCCAAGGGACAGGGGGCGAAAAACTGTTTTTT
.,TRBD1,TRBV19,TRBJ2-7,CASRSTGIAYEQYF,TGTGCCAGTAGATCGACAGGGATAGCCTACGAGCAGTACTTC
.,.,TRBV27,TRBJ2-7,CASRETGTPLHEQYF,TGTGCCAGCAGGGAAACCGGGACACCCCTACACGAGCAGTACTTC
.,TRBD1,TRBV10-2,TRBJ1-1,CARRGQGASNTEAFF,TGCGCCCGCAGGGGACAGGGGGCCTCGAACACTGAAGCTTTCTTT
once,.,TRBV27,TRBJ1-6,CASSSQGLGNSPLHF,TGTGCCAGCAGTTCCCAGGGGCTCGGTAATTCACCCCTCCACTTT
once,.,TRBV2,TRBJ2-2,CAIIATNTGELFF,TGTGCCATAATAGCCACTAACACCGGGGAGCTGTTTTTT
.,.,TRBV27,TRBJ1-2,CASSSTGPWTGYTF,TGTGCCAGCAGTTCGACGGGGCCTTGGACAGGCTACACCTTC
.,TRBD1,TRBV6-2/TRBV6-3,TRBJ1-1,CASSLTGALEAFF,TGTGCCAGCAGCTTAACAGGGGCCCTTGAAGCTTTCTTT
.,.,TRBV6-5,TRBJ1-3,CASSYSSGYSGNTIYF,TGTGCCAGCAGTTACTCGTCAGGGTACTCTGGAAACACCATATATTTT
.,TRBD1,TRBV11-3,TRBJ1-2,CASSNHRGRYTF,TGTGCCAGCAGCAACCACAGGGGACGCTACACCTTC